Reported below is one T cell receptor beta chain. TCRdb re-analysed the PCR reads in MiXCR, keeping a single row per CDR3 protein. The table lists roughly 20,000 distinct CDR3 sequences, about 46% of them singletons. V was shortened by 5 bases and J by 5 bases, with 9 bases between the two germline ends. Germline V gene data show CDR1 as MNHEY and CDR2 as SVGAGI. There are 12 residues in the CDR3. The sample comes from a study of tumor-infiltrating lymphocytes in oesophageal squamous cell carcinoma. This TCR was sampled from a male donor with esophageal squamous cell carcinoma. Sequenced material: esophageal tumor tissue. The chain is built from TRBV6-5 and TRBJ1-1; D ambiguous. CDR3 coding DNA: TGTGCCAGCAGTGTTGGTGAAACTGAAGCTTTCTTT. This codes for CASSVGETEAFF.